These T cell receptor beta chains were read from a single sample in a study of blood T cell repertoires in COVID-19. Sequencing used immunoSEQ multiplex PCR; TCRdb keeps in-frame clones, though not all of them. The sample lists more than 400,000 clones; 70% to 90% were seen once. Sample: peripheral blood. The receptors come from a human donor in a cohort sampled during active COVID-19. Both conserved end residues are part of each CDR3. Fields, in order: D gene, clone size, J gene, V gene, CDR3 protein, CDR3 DNA. The D gene is left open where the match is weak. Some rows mark clone size as missing; the rest say once, few, many or name a class of expanded clone.

TRBD1	NA	TRBJ2-7	TRBV3-1/TRBV3-2	CASSLWDRGSEQYF	TGTGCCAGCAGCCTCTGGGACAGGGGATCTGAGCAGTACTTC
NA	once	TRBJ2-2	TRBV5-1	CASRPLTEDGELFF	TGCGCCAGCAGACCCTTGACGGAGGACGGGGAGCTGTTTTTT
TRBD1	NA	TRBJ1-2	TRBV9	CASSARQGGYGYTF	TGTGCCAGCAGCGCCCGACAGGGCGGGTATGGCTACACCTTC
TRBD1	NA	TRBJ2-1	TRBV28	CASRVDRGSYNEQFF	TGTGCCAGCAGGGTGGACAGGGGGTCCTACAATGAGCAGTTCTTC
NA	once	TRBJ2-6	TRBV27	CASRRSSVRKGANVLTF	TGTGCCAGCAGGCGCTCGTCCGTCCGCAAGGGGGCCAACGTCCTGACTTTC
NA	NA	TRBJ2-3	TRBV24-1	CATSDLVGGLAGTQYF	TGTGCCACCAGTGATTTAGTCGGAGGGCTAGCCGGTACGCAGTATTTT
TRBD2	NA	TRBJ2-1	TRBV6-5	CASSYSQLAGYNEQFF	TGTGCCAGCAGTTACTCGCAACTAGCGGGATACAATGAGCAGTTCTTC
TRBD1	NA	TRBJ1-1	TRBV6-6	CASNTGGGMNTEAFF	TGTGCCAGCAATACAGGGGGCGGGATGAACACTGAAGCTTTCTTT
NA	NA	TRBJ1-2	TRBV6-5	CASSGQLANYGYTF	TGTGCCAGCAGCGGACAGCTAGCTAACTATGGCTACACCTTC
TRBD2	NA	TRBJ2-1	TRBV2	CASSLAGGRSYNEQFF	TGTGCCAGCAGTCTAGCGGGAGGCCGATCCTACAATGAGCAGTTCTTC
NA	NA	TRBJ2-3	TRBV2	CASTLGSGSTDTQYF	TGTGCCAGCACCCTGGGATCGGGGTCCACAGATACGCAGTATTTT
TRBD1	NA	TRBJ1-5	TRBV28	CASSFPGTGGGSNQPQHF	TGTGCCAGCAGTTTTCCCGGGACAGGGGGCGGGAGCAATCAGCCCCAGCATTTT
NA	NA	TRBJ2-1	TRBV7-3	CASSPAGEHAEQFF	TGTGCCAGCAGCCCCGCTGGAGAACATGCTGAGCAGTTCTTC
NA	NA	TRBJ2-3	TRBV23-1	CASRGMGPSTDTQYF	TGCGCCAGCAGAGGTATGGGCCCCAGCACAGATACGCAGTATTTT
NA	few	TRBJ2-5	TRBV7-6	CASSQLRSDQETQYF	TGTGCCAGCAGCCAGCTAAGGAGCGACCAAGAGACCCAGTACTTC
NA	NA	TRBJ2-3	TRBV19	CASSGQNRVGTDTQYF	TGTGCCAGTAGTGGCCAAAACAGGGTGGGGACAGATACGCAGTATTTT
NA	few	TRBJ1-1	TRBV11-1	CASSFNKNTEAFF	TGTGCCAGCAGCTTCAACAAGAACACTGAAGCTTTCTTT
NA	NA	TRBJ2-7	TRBV28	CASSNWASTHEQYF	TGTGCCAGCAGTAATTGGGCTAGCACCCACGAGCAGTACTTC
NA	NA	TRBJ1-2	TRBV4-3	CASSQDLAANYGYTF	TGCGCCAGCAGCCAAGACCTCGCGGCTAACTATGGCTACACCTTC
NA	NA	TRBJ2-2	TRBV6-2/TRBV6-3	CASSYERLSHGELFF	TGTGCCAGCAGTTACGAAAGACTGTCTCACGGGGAGCTGTTTTTT
TRBD1	NA	TRBJ2-6	TRBV5-1	CASSSPTETGGFGANVLTF	TGCGCCAGCAGCTCGCCCACGGAGACAGGGGGCTTTGGGGCCAACGTCCTGACTTTC
TRBD2	NA	TRBJ2-7	TRBV7-9	CASSSPPGLASYEQYF	TGTGCCAGCAGCTCACCTCCGGGACTAGCTTCCTACGAGCAGTACTTC
NA	NA	TRBJ2-3	TRBV7-2	CASSQGLSTDTQYF	TGTGCCAGCAGCCAGGGGTTATCCACAGATACGCAGTATTTT
TRBD1	NA	TRBJ1-2	TRBV6-5	CASSYGTGVGYTF	TGTGCCAGCAGTTACGGGACAGGGGTTGGCTACACCTTC
NA	NA	TRBJ2-3	TRBV5-1	CASSLGADSTDTQYF	TGCGCCAGCAGCTTGGGGGCTGACAGCACAGATACGCAGTATTTT
NA	NA	TRBJ2-2	TRBV6-2/TRBV6-3	CASSYLTANTGELFF	TGTGCCAGCAGTTACTTAACAGCGAACACCGGGGAGCTGTTTTTT
TRBD1	once	TRBJ1-2	TRBV2	CASIPGQGRGYTF	TGTGCCAGCATCCCGGGACAGGGCCGAGGCTACACCTTC
NA	NA	TRBJ1-2	TRBV29-1	CSSRTDANYGYTF	TGCAGCTCACGGACAGACGCTAACTATGGCTACACCTTC
TRBD2	few	TRBJ2-3	TRBV4-3	CASSQDGSGGTDTQYF	TGCGCCAGCAGCCAAGATGGGAGCGGGGGAACAGATACGCAGTATTTT
NA	NA	TRBJ2-5	TRBV6-5	CASSYLASQETQYF	TGTGCCAGCAGTTACTTAGCCTCCCAAGAGACCCAGTACTTC
NA	NA	TRBJ1-4	TRBV15	CATSLLSAYRELNEKLFF	TGTGCCACCAGTCTGCTTTCCGCATACAGGGAGTTAAATGAAAAACTGTTTTTT
TRBD1	NA	TRBJ1-5	TRBV5-1	CASSFGGTGDFQHF	TGCGCCAGCAGCTTCGGGGGGACAGGGGACTTCCAGCATTTT
NA	NA	TRBJ2-6	TRBV7-2	CASSLVVASSGANVLTF	TGTGCCAGCAGCTTAGTGGTAGCCTCCTCTGGGGCCAACGTCCTGACTTTC
NA	NA	TRBJ1-6	TRBV4-3	CASSQDIGGGHDNSPLHF	TGCGCCAGCAGCCAAGATATTGGGGGGGGCCACGATAATTCACCCCTCCACTTT
NA	NA	TRBJ2-3	TRBV27	CASRWGAGSDTQYF	TGTGCCAGCAGGTGGGGCGCGGGGTCAGATACGCAGTATTTT
NA	NA	TRBJ1-1	TRBV2	CASSPPVGYKRGTEAFF	TGTGCCAGCAGTCCTCCGGTGGGCTATAAGAGAGGGACTGAAGCTTTCTTT
NA	NA	TRBJ2-5	TRBV19	CASSIDPQETQYF	TGTGCCAGTAGTATAGATCCTCAAGAGACCCAGTACTTC
NA	NA	TRBJ2-1	TRBV4-1	CASSQVATNIYNEQFF	TGCGCCAGCAGCCAAGTTGCGACTAACATTTACAATGAGCAGTTCTTC
NA	NA	TRBJ2-1	TRBV4-3	CASSPRASTYNEQFF	TGCGCCAGCAGCCCCAGGGCTAGTACCTACAATGAGCAGTTCTTC
TRBD1	few	TRBJ1-1	TRBV30	CAWDRGQGTEAFF	TGTGCCTGGGACAGGGGGCAGGGCACTGAAGCTTTCTTT
TRBD1	NA	TRBJ1-2	TRBV23-1	CAPIGQGIGGYTF	TGCGCCCCAATTGGACAGGGGATTGGAGGCTACACCTTC